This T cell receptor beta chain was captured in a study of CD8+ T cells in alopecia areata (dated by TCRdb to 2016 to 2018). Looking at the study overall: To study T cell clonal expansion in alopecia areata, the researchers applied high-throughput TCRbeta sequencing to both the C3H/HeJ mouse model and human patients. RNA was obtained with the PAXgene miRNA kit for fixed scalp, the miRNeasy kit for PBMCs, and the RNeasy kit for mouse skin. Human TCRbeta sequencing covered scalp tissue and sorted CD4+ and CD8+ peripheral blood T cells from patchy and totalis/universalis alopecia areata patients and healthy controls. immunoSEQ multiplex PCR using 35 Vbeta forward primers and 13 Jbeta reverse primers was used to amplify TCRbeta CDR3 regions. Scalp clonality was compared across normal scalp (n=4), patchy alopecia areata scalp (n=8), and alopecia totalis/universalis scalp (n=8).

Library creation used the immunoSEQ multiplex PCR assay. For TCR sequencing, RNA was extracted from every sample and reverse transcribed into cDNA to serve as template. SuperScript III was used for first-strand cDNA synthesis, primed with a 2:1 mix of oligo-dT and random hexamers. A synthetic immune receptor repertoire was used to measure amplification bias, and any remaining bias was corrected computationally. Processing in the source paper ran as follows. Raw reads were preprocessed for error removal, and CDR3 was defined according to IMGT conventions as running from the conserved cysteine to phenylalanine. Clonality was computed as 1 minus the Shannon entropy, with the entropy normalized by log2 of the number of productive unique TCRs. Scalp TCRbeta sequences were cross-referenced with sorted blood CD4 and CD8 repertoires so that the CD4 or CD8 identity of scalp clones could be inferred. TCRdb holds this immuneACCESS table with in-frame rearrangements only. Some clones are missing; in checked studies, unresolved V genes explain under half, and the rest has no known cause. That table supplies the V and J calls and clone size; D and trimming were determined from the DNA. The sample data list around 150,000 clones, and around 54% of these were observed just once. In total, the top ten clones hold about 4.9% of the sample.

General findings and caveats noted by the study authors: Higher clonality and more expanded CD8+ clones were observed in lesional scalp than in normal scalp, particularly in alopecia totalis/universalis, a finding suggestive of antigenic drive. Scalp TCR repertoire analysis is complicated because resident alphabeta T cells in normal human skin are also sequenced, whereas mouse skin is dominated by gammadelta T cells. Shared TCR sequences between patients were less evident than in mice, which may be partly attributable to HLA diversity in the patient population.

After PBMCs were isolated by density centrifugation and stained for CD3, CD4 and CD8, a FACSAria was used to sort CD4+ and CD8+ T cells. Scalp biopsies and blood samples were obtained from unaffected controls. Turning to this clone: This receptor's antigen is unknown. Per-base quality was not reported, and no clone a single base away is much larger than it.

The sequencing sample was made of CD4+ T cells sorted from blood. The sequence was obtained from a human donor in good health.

For the CDR3, the sequence is CASGPSTGVRETQYF. The DNA sequence is TGTGCCAGCGGACCCAGTACAGGGGTCCGAGAGACCCAGTACTTC. The V gene is TRBV6-5 and the J gene is TRBJ2-5; 7 middle bases align to TRBD1. From its cysteine to its phenylalanine, the CDR3 spans 15 amino acids. Only the CDR3 DNA stays, 45 bases, in frame from base 1. Trimming leaves V shorter by 8 bases and J shorter by 4 bases, with the junction holding 13 bases beyond the gene matches. The CDR1 and CDR2 encoded by the germline V gene are MNHEY and SVGAGI.